This T cell receptor (beta chain) was obtained from a study of T cell repertoires in cytomegalovirus infection. Study-wide results and caveats: CMV-specific TCR beta clonotypes restricted by HLA-C were the ones dominating the ex vivo response.

TCRdb independently ran MiXCR on the reads; one entry per CDR3 protein. The table has 680,000 or so distinct CDR3 sequences, 35% seen once. With 4 bases clipped from V and 5 bases from J, the junction kept 11 bases outside the gene matches. This CDR3 has 16 residues. In germline, CDR1 is SGHRS, CDR2 YFSETQ. This clonotype was seen more than once but under ten times. Its specificity is unknown. V gene TRBV5-1 combines with J gene TRBJ2-1, with 8 bases identical to TRBD2. The source is a human donor in good health (CMV status not recorded). Some clones in this sample may be carry-over from other donors' samples. The sample consisted of PBMCs. The CDR3 here is CASSGSSGGGNNEQFF. The CDR3 DNA follows: TGCGCCAGCAGCGGTTCTTCCGGGGGGGGGAACAATGAGCAGTTCTTC. Together with reference TRBV5-1 and TRBJ2-1, the CDR3 gives the full variable domain: KAGVTQTPRYLIKTRGQQVTLSCSPISGHRSVSWYQQTPGQGLQFLFEYFSETQRNKGNFPGRFSGRQFSNSRSEMNVSTLELGDSALYLCASSGSSGGGNNEQFFGPGTRLTVL.